Listed below are T cell receptor beta chains from one sample, sequenced in a study of cytomegalovirus exposure and HLA in healthy donors. Some clones are missing from TCRdb's copy, which holds only in-frame ones; the method was immunoSEQ multiplex PCR. The sample gives about 180,000 clones, about 80% of which show up once; 2% to 2.5% is in the top ten. Specimen: PBMCs. Receptor source: a young woman in good health and CMV-seronegative. The CDR3 runs from the conserved cysteine through the conserved F or W. The order of the fields is CDR3 DNA, CDR3 protein, D gene, V gene, CDR3 length, J gene, clone size. A D gene is named only where the DNA matches it firmly. Size is omitted from some rows. Given values are once, few, many or a class for expanded clones.

TGTGCCAGCAGCCCCGGGAGGGAGGGAAAACTGTTTTTT | CASSPGREGKLFF | . | TRBV6-5 | 13 | TRBJ1-4 | .
TGTGCCAGCAGTTCTCCGGGACAGAGTAGAGGTTACGAGCAGTACTTC | CASSSPGQSRGYEQYF | TRBD1 | TRBV28 | 16 | TRBJ2-7 | .
TGTGCCAGCAGCTTATCAGGGCAGGGTTACTCCTACGAGCAGTACTTC | CASSLSGQGYSYEQYF | . | TRBV7-2 | 16 | TRBJ2-7 | few
TGTGCCAGCAGTTACTCGGCTCTAACCGGGGAAGCTTTCTTT | CASSYSALTGEAFF | . | TRBV6-5 | 14 | TRBJ1-1 | once
TGTGCCAGCAGCATGGGGGGCCAAGGCTACACCTTC | CASSMGGQGYTF | . | TRBV5-6 | 12 | TRBJ1-2 | once
TGCGCCAGCAGTGAGATCGGGGGGGCAACAGATACGCAGTATTTT | CASSEIGGATDTQYF | TRBD2 | TRBV10-2 | 15 | TRBJ2-3 | .
TGTGCCAGCAGCTTTCCTAGTCTAGCCAAAAACATTCAGTACTTC | CASSFPSLAKNIQYF | . | TRBV11-2 | 15 | TRBJ2-4 | few
TGTGCCAGCAGCAGCGCTGGATCACAGGGTCTGAACATTCAGTACTTC | CASSSAGSQGLNIQYF | . | TRBV7-9 | 16 | TRBJ2-4 | few
TGTGCCAGTTCTCGACAGGAGCAAGAGACCCAGTACTTC | CASSRQEQETQYF | . | TRBV28 | 13 | TRBJ2-5 | .
TGTGCCAGCAGCGGACACCCCCAAGAGACCCAGTACTTC | CASSGHPQETQYF | . | TRBV6-1 | 13 | TRBJ2-5 | .
TGCGCCAGCAGCCAACCGACCGGGGAGCTGTTTTTT | CASSQPTGELFF | . | TRBV4-1 | 12 | TRBJ2-2 | .
TGTGCCAGTAGATTGGCCCAGGACAGGGGGCTTGGCTACACCTTC | CASRLAQDRGLGYTF | TRBD1 | TRBV19 | 15 | TRBJ1-2 | .
TGTGCCAGCAGCTTAGAGCTTAATTTGCGGTCCCACAATGAGCAGTTCTTC | CASSLELNLRSHNEQFF | . | TRBV11-2 | 17 | TRBJ2-1 | .
TGTGCCAGCAGCTTGGTTTCCGTCGGGGAGGCCACAGATACGCAGTATTTT | CASSLVSVGEATDTQYF | . | TRBV5-6 | 17 | TRBJ2-3 | few
TGCAGCGTTGGGATGAGGACAGGGCGAACCGGGGAGCTGTTTTTT | CSVGMRTGRTGELFF | TRBD1 | TRBV29-1 | 15 | TRBJ2-2 | .
TGTGCCAGCACAAAAGGGGCAGGAAACTATGGCTACACCTTC | CASTKGAGNYGYTF | . | TRBV6-5 | 14 | TRBJ1-2 | few
TGTGCCAGCAGCCAACGCTACGAGACAGGCTATCAGCCCCAGCATTTT | CASSQRYETGYQPQHF | . | TRBV4-2 | 16 | TRBJ1-5 | .
TGTGCCAGCACCGGACTAGGGCCTACCTACGAGCAGTACTTC | CASTGLGPTYEQYF | TRBD2 | TRBV6-1 | 14 | TRBJ2-7 | .
TGTGCCACCAGCATCCCCCCGGGACTAGCGGGAGTAGGAATTTACAATGAGCAGTTCTTC | CATSIPPGLAGVGIYNEQFF | TRBD2 | TRBV15 | 20 | TRBJ2-1 | .
TGTGCCAGCAGCTTGTGGGCAGGGGGAAACCAAGAGACCCAGTACTTC | CASSLWAGGNQETQYF | TRBD1 | TRBV5-5 | 16 | TRBJ2-5 | .
TGCGCCAGCAGCTCCTCCGGGACATCCTATGGCTACACCTTC | CASSSSGTSYGYTF | . | TRBV5-1 | 14 | TRBJ1-2 | .
TGTGCCAGCAGCTCAGGGGACCATCAGCCCCAGCATTTT | CASSSGDHQPQHF | . | TRBV7-9 | 13 | TRBJ1-5 | few
TGTGCCAGCAGCTTAATGTCTCTCTCCTACGAGCAGTACTTC | CASSLMSLSYEQYF | . | TRBV7-2 | 14 | TRBJ2-7 | .
TGTGCCAGCAGCGACGGGACAGCCTGGGGGACACACACAGATACGCAGTATTTT | CASSDGTAWGTHTDTQYF | TRBD1 | TRBV7-3 | 18 | TRBJ2-3 | .
TGTGCCAGCAGTTTGAATCCCTCAGGGCAAGAGACCCAGTACTTC | CASSLNPSGQETQYF | . | TRBV27 | 15 | TRBJ2-5 | .